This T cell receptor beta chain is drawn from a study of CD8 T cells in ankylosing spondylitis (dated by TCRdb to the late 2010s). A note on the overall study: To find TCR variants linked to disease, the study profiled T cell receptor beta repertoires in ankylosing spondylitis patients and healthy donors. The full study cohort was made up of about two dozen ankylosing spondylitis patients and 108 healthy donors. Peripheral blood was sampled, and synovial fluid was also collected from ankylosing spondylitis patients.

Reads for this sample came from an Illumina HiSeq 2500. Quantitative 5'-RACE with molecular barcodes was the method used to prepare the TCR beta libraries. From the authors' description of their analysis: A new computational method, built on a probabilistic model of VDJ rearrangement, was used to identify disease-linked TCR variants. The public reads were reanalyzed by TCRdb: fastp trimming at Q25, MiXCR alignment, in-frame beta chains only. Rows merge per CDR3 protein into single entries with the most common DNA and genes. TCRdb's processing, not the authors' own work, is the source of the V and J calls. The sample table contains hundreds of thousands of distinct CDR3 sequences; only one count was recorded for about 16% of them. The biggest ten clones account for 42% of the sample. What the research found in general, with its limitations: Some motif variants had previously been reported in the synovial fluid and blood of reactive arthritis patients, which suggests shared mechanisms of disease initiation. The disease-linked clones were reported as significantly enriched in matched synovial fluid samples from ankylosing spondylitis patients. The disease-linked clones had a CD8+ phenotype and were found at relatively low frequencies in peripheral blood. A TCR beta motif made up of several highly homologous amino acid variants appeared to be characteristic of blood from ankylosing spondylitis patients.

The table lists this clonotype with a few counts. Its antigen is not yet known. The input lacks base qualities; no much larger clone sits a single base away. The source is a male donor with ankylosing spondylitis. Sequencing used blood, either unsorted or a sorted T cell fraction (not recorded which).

The base sequence is TGCGCCAGCAGCGAAGCCACAGGGATCAACACTGAAGCTTTCTTT. This translates into CASSEATGINTEAFF. The rearrangement joined TRBV4-1 to TRBJ1-1; the best D guess is TRBD1, with 6 bases matching. Per the germline V gene, MGHRA is the CDR1 and YSYEKL is the CDR2. The germline ends are 15 bases apart after V is trimmed by 5 bases and J by 2 bases. Including cysteine and phenylalanine, the CDR3 has 15 amino acids. CDR3 DNA only is kept here, 45 bases in frame from base 1.